This T cell receptor beta chain stems from a study of monozygotic twins with inflammatory bowel disease. CDR3 length: 14 amino acids. Germline assignment: CDR1 SGHRS and CDR2 YFSETQ. Researchers ran eight separate cDNA reactions for each sample. TCRalpha along with TCRbeta cDNA was subjected to two nested PCRs lasting about 15 and 9 cycles. TCRdb re-called the 5' RACE reads; one entry per CDR3 protein, DNA not given. This repertoire comprises 150,000 to 200,000 distinct CDR3 sequences; its ten largest clones make up roughly 7%. The sequenced material came from blood. The TCR comes from a human donor with ulcerative colitis or Crohn's disease, or a healthy co-twin of an affected twin (not recorded which). V gene TRBV5-1 combines with J gene TRBJ2-5; TCRdb reports TRBD1, a call that lacks DNA to check it against. The CDR3 loop reads CASSLDAPRETQYF.